Below, 19 T cell receptor beta chains from the same sample are listed, as sequenced in a study of blood T cells in healthy people across ages (dated by TCRdb to between 2014 and 2017). The library was made by 5' RACE. TCRdb shows the sequencer as Illumina HiSeq 2500. A second PCR of roughly 7 to 11 cycles was performed with a sample-barcoded 5' primer and a J-beta primer mix. TCRdb trimmed public reads at Q25 via fastp, called clones via MiXCR and kept in-frame beta chains. CDR3 protein duplicates are merged, each entry listing the most common genes and DNA. The sample records about 670,000 distinct CDR3 sequences, roughly half of which are singletons. Clones ranked in the top ten supply roughly 13% of the sample. Sequenced sample: blood. The receptors come from a woman at least 80 years old in good health.

In this sample, this clonotype turned up many times. V and J are TRBV29-1 and TRBJ2-7, with 10 bases fitting TRBD2. Per the germline V gene, CDR1 is SQVTM and CDR2 is ANQGSEA. Losses at the gene ends were 6 bases for V and 2 bases for J; bases not matched to a gene: 13. This CDR3 region has 16 residues. The CDR3 reads CSVLTSGGENPYEQYF. The CDR3 nucleotides read TGCAGCGTCCTGACGAGCGGGGGGGAGAACCCCTACGAGCAGTACTTC.

This clonotype was counted only a few times. The chain is built from TRBV7-3 and TRBJ2-3; D gene ambiguous. Germline assignment: CDR1 SGHTA and CDR2 FQGTGA. V dropped 5 bases and J dropped 2 bases, with 8 bases sitting between them. The CDR3 spans 13 residues. In DNA, the CDR3 is TGTGCCAGCAGCACACCGAACACAGATACGCAGTATTTT. Its translation: CASSTPNTDTQYF.

The rearrangement uses TRBV6-1 and TRBJ1-5; 7 bases are a match to TRBD1. In germline, CDR1 is MNHNS, CDR2 SASEGT. Trimming at V came to 9 bases and at J to 2 bases, leaving 22 bases not matched to a gene. The CDR3 runs 19 residues. The CDR3: CASSPVAPQFQGGNQPQHF. The CDR3 DNA is TGTGCCAGTAGTCCCGTCGCGCCACAATTCCAGGGGGGCAATCAGCCCCAGCATTTT.

A remark on this clonotype: A much larger clone is a single base away; this may be a read error. The chain joins TRBV2 to TRBJ2-7; the match to TRBD2 covers 7 bases. The CDR3 spans 13 residues. Germline trimming cut 6 bases from V and 7 bases from J; bases unmatched to any gene: 9. The V gene's germline CDR1 is SNHLY and CDR2 FYNNEI. The CDR3 here is CASRAGENNEQYF. CDR3 sequence (DNA): TGTGCCAGCAGGGCGGGGGAGAACAATGAGCAGTACTTC.

The V and J genes are TRBV6-5 and TRBJ2-1; TRBD2 is a possible D gene (5 bases). The ends were cut back, 2 bases at V and 0 bases at J, with 8 bases in the middle. CDR1 is MNHEY and CDR2 is SVGAGI in the germline V gene. This CDR3 contains 15 residues. The CDR3: CASSYGGRSYNEQFF. The CDR3 DNA is TGTGCCAGCAGTTACGGCGGGCGCTCCTACAATGAGCAGTTCTTC.

This clonotype occurred a few times. This chain uses TRBV7-9 with TRBJ2-2; D gene uncertain. V lost 5 bases, J lost 1 base, and 8 bases lay in between. Germline V gene data show CDR1 as SEHNR and CDR2 as FQNEAQ (reference sequence). The CDR3 runs 14 residues. CDR3 region: CASSANLNTGELFF. The DNA of the CDR3 is TGTGCCAGCAGCGCTAACTTGAACACCGGGGAGCTGTTTTTT.

A remark on this clonotype: This could be a read error, since a much larger clone is one nucleotide away. This chain uses TRBV7-9 with TRBJ1-6; D gene ambiguous. This CDR3 is built from 14 residues. CDR1 and CDR2 (germline): SEHNR, FQNEAQ (reference sequence). The CDR3: CVSSFSTVNSPLHF. CDR3 bases: TGTGTCAGCAGCTTTAGTACAGTCAATTCACCCCTCCACTTT.

V usage is TRBV7-3 and J usage is TRBJ2-3, with 8 positions matching TRBD2. J gave up 5 bases and V 8 bases, and 9 bases lay outside the gene matches. Germline V lookup: CDR1 SGHTA, CDR2 FQGTGA. This CDR3 is built from 14 residues. The CDR3 loop reads CASLQAGAGDTQYF. CDR3 sequence (DNA): TGTGCCAGCTTACAAGCGGGGGCCGGAGATACGCAGTATTTT.

This clonotype was seen many times. The rearrangement uses TRBV29-1 and TRBJ2-6; D remains ambiguous. With 4 bases removed from V and 5 bases from J, the gap between germline ends came to 12 bases. Germline V gene data show CDR1 as SQVTM and CDR2 as ANQGSEA. The CDR3 spans 14 residues. CDR3 residues: CSVVTAGWANVLTF. DNA for the CDR3: TGCAGCGTTGTAACAGCTGGGTGGGCCAACGTCCTGACTTTC.

The V call is TRBV7-2, the J call TRBJ1-2; no definite D call. CDR3 size: 14 residues. V lost 1 base and J 2 bases, leaving 8 bases between the germline ends. The germline V gene has CDR1 SGHTA and CDR2 FQGNSA. In DNA, the CDR3 is TGTGCCAGCAGCTTAGAAGTGGGGAACTATGGCTACACCTTC. Protein product: CASSLEVGNYGYTF. Complete variable domain (other parts from reference TRBV7-2 and TRBJ1-2): GAGVSQSPSNKVTEKGKDVELRCDPISGHTALYWYRQSLGQGLEFLIYFQGNSAPDKSGLPSDRFSAERTGGSVSTLTIQRTQQEDSAVYLCASSLEVGNYGYTFGSGTRLTVV.

This clonotype was seen ten or more times. V usage is TRBV10-3 and J usage is TRBJ2-1, with 8 nucleotides matching TRBD2. V dropped 5 bases and J dropped 7; count of bases not matched to a gene: 7. Germline values: CDR1 ENHRY, CDR2 SYGVKD. CDR3 length equals 14 residues. This CDR3 reads CAISRGGAENEQFF. The CDR3 bases are TGTGCCATCAGTCGGGGGGGGGCGGAAAATGAGCAGTTCTTC.

This clonotype was seen at least ten times. This rearrangement joins TRBV11-1 to TRBJ2-7, with TRBD1 identical over 7 bases. CDR3 length equals 13 residues. Germline trimming cut 5 bases from V and 2 bases from J; bases unmatched to any gene: 3. Germline V CDR1 and CDR2: SGHAT, FQDESV (reference sequence). The CDR3 spells CASSAGGTYEQYF. The CDR3 DNA sequence: TGTGCCAGCAGCGCAGGGGGAACCTACGAGCAGTACTTC.

This clonotype was detected a few times. CDR3 sequence (DNA): TGTGCCAGCAGTAAGGGGCAGAGGAGGGTAGAAGCTTTCTTT. Translating it yields CASSKGQRRVEAFF. V and J are TRBV6-6 and TRBJ1-1; maybe TRBD1 (5 bases). The ends were cut back, 5 bases at V and 8 bases at J, with 18 bases in the middle. The CDR3 spans 14 residues. Per germline, CDR1 MNHNY and CDR2 SVGAGI (reference sequence).

This sequence joins TRBV29-1 and TRBJ2-1; 7 nucleotides line up with TRBD2. The ends lost 7 bases at V and 10 bases at J; junction bases unmatched: 4. CDR3 length: 10 residues. The V gene's germline CDR1 is SQVTM and CDR2 ANQGSEA. CDR3 loop: CSAGEGEQFF. The CDR3, as DNA: TGCAGCGCGGGGGAGGGGGAGCAGTTCTTC.

This clonotype has ten or more counts. The chain is built from TRBV29-1 and TRBJ2-1, with D possibly being TRBD1 or TRBD2 (5 bases each). From germline, CDR1 is SQVTM and CDR2 ANQGSEA. The CDR3 runs to 13 residues. Trimming took 8 bases from V and 2 from J, leaving 13 bases between them. The CDR3 nucleotides are TGCAGCTTCCCGGGACGGACCTACAATGAGCAGTTCTTC. Residues: CSFPGRTYNEQFF.

Remarks on this clonotype: One junction end does not reproduce the germline sequence, and a read error may be involved. The V call is TRBV12-3 or TRBV12-4, the J call TRBJ2-3; D gene ambiguous. The CDR3 extends over 13 amino acids. The CDR3 here is CASSVAPVDTQYF. The CDR3 nucleotides read TGTGCCAGCAGTGTAGCCCCGGTAGATACGCAGTATTTT.

V usage is TRBV11-2 and J usage is TRBJ1-6; 10 bases map to TRBD1. This CDR3 has 15 residues. Germline values: CDR1 SGHAT, CDR2 FQNNGV. The ends lost 5 bases at V and 10 bases at J; junction bases unmatched: 8. Here the CDR3 reads CASSIRQGASSPLHF. CDR3 bases: TGTGCCAGCAGCATAAGACAGGGGGCGAGCTCACCCCTCCACTTT.

CDR3 amino acids: CASTLAWGTEAFF. The CDR3 bases are TGTGCCAGCACCCTCGCCTGGGGCACTGAAGCTTTCTTT. This chain connects TRBV12-3 or TRBV12-4 to TRBJ1-1; the D is unclear. The CDR3 consists of 13 residues. V was clipped by 7 bases and J by 4 bases, with 13 bases between them.

The rearrangement joins TRBV11-1 to TRBJ2-1, with D hard to call. V was trimmed by 0 bases and J by 8 bases, leaving 8 bases between them. The germline CDR1 and CDR2 sequences are SGHAT and FQDESV (reference sequence). This CDR3 has 13 amino acids. The chain's CDR3 is CASSLAGRDEQFF. The DNA for the CDR3 is TGTGCCAGCAGCTTAGCTGGGCGCGATGAGCAGTTCTTC.